Here is one T cell receptor (beta chain) with its context. What this receptor recognizes is not known. No much larger clonotype is one base removed from it; base qualities were not supplied. The immunoSEQ Assay, a bias-controlled multiplex PCR, was used to amplify TCRbeta CDR3 regions from genomic DNA. For the original study's pipeline: Within the assay, amplification of reference gene primers was used to estimate how many nucleated cells each sample contained. To quantify the absolute abundance of each unique TCRbeta CDR3 rearrangement, sequence reads were collapsed and filtered. For each sample, productive Simpson clonality was calculated as the square root of Simpson's diversity index across productive rearrangements. Not all clones reach the TCRdb copy of this immuneACCESS table, which keeps in-frame sequences only. Checked studies attribute under half of the gap to unresolved V genes and leave the rest unexplained. That table furnishes V, J and clone size, whereas the DNA furnished D and trimming. This sample is represented by over 60,000 clones; more than 90% of them were singletons. Of the sample, 5.5% to 6% falls within the top ten clones.

Inclusive of the bounding cysteine and phenylalanine, the CDR3 is 14 residues long. Only the CDR3 DNA is retained, 42 bases long and in frame from the first base. CDR1 and CDR2 are read off the germline V gene as SNHLY and FYNNEI. The germline ends are 12 bases apart after V is trimmed by 0 bases and J by 6 bases. Each collaborating institution followed its own protocols to collect whole blood in K2EDTA tubes. For TCRbeta analysis, collaborator samples were shipped as frozen whole blood, as isolated PBMCs, or as DNA extracted from either sample type. The data derive from a study of blood T cell repertoires in COVID-19 (dated by TCRdb to between 2020 and 2021). Study-level background: Samples covering the acute and convalescent phases of COVID-19 were provided by collaborators in the United States, Italy and Spain. The material from the prospective study consisted of cDNA or gDNA derived from T cells, B-cell-depleted T cells, or PBMCs. Deeply sampled blood TCRbeta repertoires from subjects exposed to, actively infected with, or recovered from COVID-19 were included in the dataset. The repertoires were released in a freely available public database meant as a resource for research on the immune response to SARS-CoV-2. The samples were drawn from the first 160 participants of the ongoing ImmuneRACE study and from 1,254 subjects provided by 6 global collaborators. The sample metadata nearly always contained a de-identified subject ID, COVID-19 status, age in years and sex. Where HLA class I and class II types were available, the types were taken from metadata supplied by the sample provider, not from assay-based typing.

Overall study results and their limits: The quantity of clinical and demographic metadata differed by source and by participant and was supplied without curation.

This receptor chain uses TRBV2 and TRBJ2-7, with an unclear D gene assignment. The source material was peripheral blood. The receptor comes from a human donor in a cohort sampled during active COVID-19. This receptor carries the CDR3 CASSEAKTVTEQYF. The bases are TGTGCCAGCAGTGAAGCAAAAACAGTAACCGAGCAGTACTTC.